The clone carrying this TCR beta chain appeared a single time. CDR1 and CDR2 from the germline V gene are SGHRS and YFSETQ. Trimming at V came to 1 base and at J to 0 bases, leaving 3 bases not matched to a gene. The CDR3 is 16 amino acids. Per the authors' pipeline: Estimation of nucleated cell counts was performed using reference gene primer amplification. This table comes from immunoSEQ multiplex PCR, and its TCRdb copy is limited to in-frame clones, with some not included. The V and J calls and clone size come from that table; D and trimming were worked out from the DNA. Of approximately 150,000 clones listed, about 91% are singletons. The sample originates from a study of blood T cell repertoires in COVID-19. Study-level information: PBMCs, B-cell-depleted T cells, or T cells were the source of the cDNA or gDNA that made up the material.

The receptor was isolated from a woman aged 55-70 years who had recovered from COVID-19. The sequenced material came from peripheral blood. The V gene is TRBV5-1, the J gene TRBJ2-7; 11 bases are a match to TRBD2. CDR3 region: CASSLSSGGFSYEQYF. CDR3 DNA: TGCGCCAGCAGCTTGTCTAGCGGGGGGTTCTCCTACGAGCAGTACTTC.